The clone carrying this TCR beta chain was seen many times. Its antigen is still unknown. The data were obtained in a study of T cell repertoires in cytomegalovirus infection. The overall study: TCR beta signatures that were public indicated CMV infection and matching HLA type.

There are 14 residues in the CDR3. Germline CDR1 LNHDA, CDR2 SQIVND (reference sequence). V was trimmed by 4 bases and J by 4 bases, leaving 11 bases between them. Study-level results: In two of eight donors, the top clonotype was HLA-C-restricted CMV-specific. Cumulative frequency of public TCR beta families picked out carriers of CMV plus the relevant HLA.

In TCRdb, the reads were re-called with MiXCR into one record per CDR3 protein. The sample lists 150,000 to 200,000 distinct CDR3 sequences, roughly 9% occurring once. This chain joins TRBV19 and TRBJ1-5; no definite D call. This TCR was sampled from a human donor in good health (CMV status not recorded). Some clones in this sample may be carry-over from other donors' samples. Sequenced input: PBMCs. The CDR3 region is CASSNSEGNQPQHF. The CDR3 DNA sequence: TGTGCCAGTAGTAATAGCGAGGGAAATCAGCCCCAGCATTTT.